This record looks at one T cell receptor beta chain sequence and its context. The antigen it binds to is not known. Qualities for individual bases were not recorded, and no much larger clone is one base off. The germline V gene provides CDR1 MNHEY and CDR2 SVGAGI. From the cysteine up to the phenylalanine, the CDR3 has a length of 15 residues. The entry retains the CDR3 DNA only, 45 bases that are in frame from base 1. Trimmed from V: 2 bases; trimmed from J: 6 bases; junction bases lacking a gene match: 7. This record comes from a study of blood T cell repertoires in COVID-19 (dated by TCRdb to between 2020 and 2021). Study-level background: The collaborator samples originated in the United States, Italy and Spain and spanned the acute and convalescent phases of COVID-19. The material from the prospective study consisted of cDNA or gDNA derived from T cells, B-cell-depleted T cells, or PBMCs. Deeply sampled blood TCRbeta repertoires from subjects exposed to, actively infected with, or recovered from COVID-19 were included in the dataset. A freely available public database, intended as a resource for researchers studying the immune response to SARS-CoV-2, is where the repertoires were released. Samples came from the ongoing ImmuneRACE study (first 160 participants) plus 1,254 subjects from 6 global collaborators. The sample metadata nearly always contained a de-identified subject ID, COVID-19 status, age in years and sex. Where available, HLA class I and class II types were taken from metadata supplied by the sample provider and were not determined by assay-based typing.

Results and caveats for the whole study, not just this receptor: How much clinical and demographic metadata was included differed by source and by participant, and the metadata was provided uncurated.

TCRbeta CDR3 regions were amplified from genomic DNA by means of the immunoSEQ Assay, a bias-controlled multiplex PCR. Concerning the study's data processing: Within the assay, amplification of reference gene primers was used to estimate how many nucleated cells each sample contained. To quantify the absolute abundance of each unique TCRbeta CDR3 rearrangement, sequence reads were collapsed and filtered. Productive Simpson clonality was computed per sample as the square root of Simpson's diversity index over productive rearrangements. TCRdb holds this immuneACCESS table with in-frame rearrangements only. Some clones are missing; in checked studies, unresolved V genes explain under half, and the rest has no known cause. The DNA gave D and trimming, while V, J and clone size come from that table. This sample gives a few hundred thousand clones in total; roughly 84% of them show up just once. The top ten clones comprise about a sixth of the sample.

Collaborating institutions collected whole blood in K2EDTA tubes following their own protocols. For TCRbeta analysis, collaborators shipped samples as frozen whole blood, isolated PBMCs, or DNA extracted from either of those sample types. The sequenced sample consisted of peripheral blood. The chain links TRBV6-5 with TRBJ2-7; the central 10 bases match TRBD2. This TCR derives from an elderly woman with active or convalescent COVID-19. For the CDR3, the sequence is CASSYVASGRSEQYF. The DNA is as follows: TGTGCCAGCAGTTACGTGGCTAGCGGGAGATCCGAGCAGTACTTC.